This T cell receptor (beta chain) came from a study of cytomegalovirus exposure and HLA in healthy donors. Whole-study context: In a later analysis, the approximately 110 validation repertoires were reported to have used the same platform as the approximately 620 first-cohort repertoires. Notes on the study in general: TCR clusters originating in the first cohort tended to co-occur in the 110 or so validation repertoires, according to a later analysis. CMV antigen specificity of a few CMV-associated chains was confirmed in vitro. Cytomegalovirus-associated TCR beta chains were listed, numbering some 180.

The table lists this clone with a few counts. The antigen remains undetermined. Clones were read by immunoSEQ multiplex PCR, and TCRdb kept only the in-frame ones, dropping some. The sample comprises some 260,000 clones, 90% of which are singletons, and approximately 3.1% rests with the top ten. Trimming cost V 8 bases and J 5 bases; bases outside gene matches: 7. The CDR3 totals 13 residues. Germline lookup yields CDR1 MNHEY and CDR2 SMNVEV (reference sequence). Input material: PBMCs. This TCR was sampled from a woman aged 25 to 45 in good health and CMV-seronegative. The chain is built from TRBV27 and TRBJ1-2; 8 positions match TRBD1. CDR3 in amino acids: CASGGQDDYGYTF. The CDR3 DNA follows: TGTGCCAGCGGGGGACAGGACGATTATGGCTACACCTTC.